This T cell receptor beta chain was profiled in a study of breast tumors, draining lymph nodes, adjacent tissues. This clonotype was observed a handful of times. The CDR3 runs 17 residues. Germline V gives CDR1 KGHSH, CDR2 LQKENI. Losses at the gene ends were 1 base for V and 2 bases for J; bases not matched to a gene: 8. In TCRdb, the multiplex PCR reads were re-called with MiXCR into one record per CDR3 protein. The sample includes roughly 130,000 distinct CDR3 sequences, about 20% of them seen just once. Breast cancer patients provided tissue from their axillary draining lymph nodes. The specimen was axillary lymph node tissue. The chain links TRBV18 to TRBJ2-1, with TRBD2 matching over 7 bases. This TCR derives from a female donor with breast cancer. Some clones in this sample may be carry-over from other donors' samples. The CDR3 nucleotides are TGTGCCAGCTCACCACGGGCTAGCGGAGATACCTACAATGAGCAGTTCTTC. Translated: CASSPRASGDTYNEQFF.